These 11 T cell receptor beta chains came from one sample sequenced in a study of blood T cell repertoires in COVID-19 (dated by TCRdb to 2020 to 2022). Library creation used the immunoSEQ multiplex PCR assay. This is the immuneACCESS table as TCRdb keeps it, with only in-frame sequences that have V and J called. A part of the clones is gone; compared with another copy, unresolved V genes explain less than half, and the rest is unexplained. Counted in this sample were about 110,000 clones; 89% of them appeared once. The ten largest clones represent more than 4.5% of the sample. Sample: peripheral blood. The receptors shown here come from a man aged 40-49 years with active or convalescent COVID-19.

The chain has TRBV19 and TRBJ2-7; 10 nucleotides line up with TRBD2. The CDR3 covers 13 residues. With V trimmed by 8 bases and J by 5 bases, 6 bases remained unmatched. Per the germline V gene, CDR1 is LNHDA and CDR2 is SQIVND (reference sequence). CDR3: CASLGLAEHEQYF. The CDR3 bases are TGTGCCAGTCTCGGACTAGCGGAGCACGAGCAGTACTTC.

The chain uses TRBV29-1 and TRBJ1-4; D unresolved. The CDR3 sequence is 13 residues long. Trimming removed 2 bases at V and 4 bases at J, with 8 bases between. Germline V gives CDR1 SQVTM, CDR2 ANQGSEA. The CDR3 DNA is TGCAGCGTTGAACTACAGCTTAATGAAAAACTGTTTTTT. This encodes CSVELQLNEKLFF.

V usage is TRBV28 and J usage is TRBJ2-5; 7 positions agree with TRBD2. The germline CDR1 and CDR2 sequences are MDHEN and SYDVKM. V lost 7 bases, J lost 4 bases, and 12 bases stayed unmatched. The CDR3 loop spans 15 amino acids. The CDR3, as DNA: TGTGCCAGCACCTCCTGGGGCGGGAGTGCAGAGACCCAGTACTTC. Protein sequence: CASTSWGGSAETQYF.

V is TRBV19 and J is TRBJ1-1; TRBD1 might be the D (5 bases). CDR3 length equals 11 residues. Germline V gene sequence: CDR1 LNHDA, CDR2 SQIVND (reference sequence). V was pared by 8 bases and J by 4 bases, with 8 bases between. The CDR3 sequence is CASLGVTEAFF. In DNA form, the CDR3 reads TGTGCCAGTTTAGGGGTCACTGAAGCTTTCTTT.

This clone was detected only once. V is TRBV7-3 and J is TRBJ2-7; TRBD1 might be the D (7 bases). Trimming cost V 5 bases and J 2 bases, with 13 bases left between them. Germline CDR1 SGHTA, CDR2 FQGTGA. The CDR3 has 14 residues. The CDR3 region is CASSGGTAPYEQYF. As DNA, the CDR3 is TGTGCCAGCAGCGGGGGGACAGCCCCCTACGAGCAGTACTTC.

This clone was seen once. The CDR3 nucleotides are TGTGCCAGCATAGGGCAGGGGCGTGATACGCAGTATTTT. Its translation: CASIGQGRDTQYF. The rearrangement uses TRBV27 and TRBJ2-3; possibly TRBD1 for D (6 bases). The CDR3 is 13 residues long. The V end was cut by 7 bases, the J end by 6 bases, with 14 bases between. CDR1 is MNHEY and CDR2 is SMNVEV in the germline V gene (reference sequence).

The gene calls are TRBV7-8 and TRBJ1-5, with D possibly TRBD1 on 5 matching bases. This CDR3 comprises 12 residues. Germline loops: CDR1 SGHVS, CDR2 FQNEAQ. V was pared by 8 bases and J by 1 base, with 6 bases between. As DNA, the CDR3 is TGTGCCAGCTCAGGGAGCAATCAGCCCCAGCATTTT. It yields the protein CASSGSNQPQHF.

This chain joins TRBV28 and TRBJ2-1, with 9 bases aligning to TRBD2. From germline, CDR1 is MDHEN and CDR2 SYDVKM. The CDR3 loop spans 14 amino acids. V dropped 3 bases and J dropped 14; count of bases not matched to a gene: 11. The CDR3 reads CASSFLTVAGEKFF. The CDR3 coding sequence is TGTGCCAGCAGTTTTCTTACGGTAGCGGGGGAAAAGTTCTTC.

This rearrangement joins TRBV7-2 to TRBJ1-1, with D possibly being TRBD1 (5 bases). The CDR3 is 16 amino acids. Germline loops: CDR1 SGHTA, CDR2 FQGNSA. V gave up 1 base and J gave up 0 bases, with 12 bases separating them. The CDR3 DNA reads TGTGCCAGCAGCTTAGATGGTGGGGCCATGAACACTGAAGCTTTCTTT. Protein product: CASSLDGGAMNTEAFF.

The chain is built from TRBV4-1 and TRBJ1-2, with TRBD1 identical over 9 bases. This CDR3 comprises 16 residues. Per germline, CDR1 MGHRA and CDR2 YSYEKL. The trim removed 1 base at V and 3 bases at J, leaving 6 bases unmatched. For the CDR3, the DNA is TGCGCCAGCAGCCAAGGGGGGGACAGGGTCTACTATGGCTACACCTTC. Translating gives CASSQGGDRVYYGYTF.

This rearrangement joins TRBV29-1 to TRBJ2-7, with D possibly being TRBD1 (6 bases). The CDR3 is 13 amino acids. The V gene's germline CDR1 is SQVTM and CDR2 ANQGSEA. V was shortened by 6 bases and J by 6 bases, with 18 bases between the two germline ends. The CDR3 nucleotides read TGCAGCGTCATACAGGGTTCTGGGGCCGAGCAGTACTTC. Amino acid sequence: CSVIQGSGAEQYF.